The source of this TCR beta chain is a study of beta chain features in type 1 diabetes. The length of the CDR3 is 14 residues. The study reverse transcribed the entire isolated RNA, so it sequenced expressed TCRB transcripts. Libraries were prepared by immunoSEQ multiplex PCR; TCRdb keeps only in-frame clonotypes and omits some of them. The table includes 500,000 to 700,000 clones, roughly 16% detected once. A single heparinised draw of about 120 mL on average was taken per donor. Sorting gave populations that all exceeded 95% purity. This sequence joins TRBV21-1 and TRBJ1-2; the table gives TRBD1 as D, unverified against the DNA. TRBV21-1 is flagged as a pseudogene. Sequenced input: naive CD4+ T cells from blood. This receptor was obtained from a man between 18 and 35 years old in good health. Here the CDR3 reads CASSASGYCVGYTF. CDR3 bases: TGTGCCAGCAGTGCGTCAGGGTATTGTGTTGGCTACACCTTC.